This TCR beta chain was recovered during a study of blood T cell repertoires in COVID-19. This clone was found a few times. Assay used: immunoSEQ multiplex PCR; TCRdb lists only in-frame clones, some missing. The data show 200,000 to 300,000 clones, with more than 70% seen just once and around 6.3% held by the top ten. The CDR3 length is 15 residues. Germline V gene sequence: CDR1 SGHNT, CDR2 YYREEE (reference sequence). V was trimmed by 4 bases and J by 4 bases, leaving 15 bases between them. The rearrangement uses TRBV5-4 and TRBJ1-3; tentatively, D is TRBD1 (5 bases). This receptor was taken from a young woman with COVID-19, enrolled during active disease. Sample: peripheral blood. The CDR3 DNA reads as TGTGCCAGCAGCCGGGCCAAAGGGGTAGGAAACACCATATATTTT. As protein: CASSRAKGVGNTIYF.